These 7 T cell receptor beta chains were all obtained from the same sample, sequenced in a study of blood T cell repertoires in COVID-19. Here immunoSEQ multiplex PCR was the method, and the copy in TCRdb shows in-frame clones only, minus some. Among about 340,000 clones listed, approximately 86% were seen once. What was sequenced was peripheral blood. The origin of the receptors is an older woman with COVID-19, enrolled during active disease.

CDR3 sequence: CAWTPLYGYTF. CDR3 nucleotides: TGTGCCTGGACCCCGTTGTATGGCTACACCTTC. The rearrangement links TRBV30 to TRBJ1-2; D remains unclear. V was cut by 4 bases and J by 5 bases, with 8 bases left in between. Germline CDR1 reads GTSNPN; CDR2 reads SVGIG (reference sequence). The CDR3 contains 11 residues.

The chain joins TRBV4-1 to TRBJ2-7, with D tentatively TRBD1 (7 bases). The V gene's germline CDR1 is MGHRA and CDR2 YSYEKL. The V end lost 4 bases, the J end lost 3 bases, and 16 bases lay between the germline ends. This CDR3 comprises 15 residues. This CDR3 is CASSRSAGTDYEQYF. Here the CDR3 DNA reads TGCGCCAGCAGCCGGTCCGCGGGGACAGACTACGAGCAGTACTTC.

A word on this clone: The sample holds other DNA sequences that translate to the same CDR3. This sequence joins TRBV6-5 and TRBJ2-5; 10 bases align to TRBD2. V lost 3 bases, J lost 1 base, and 2 bases stayed unmatched. Germline CDR1 and CDR2: MNHEY and SVGAGI. The CDR3 has 15 residues. CDR3 residues: CASSYSGGTQETQYF. The CDR3 DNA reads as TGTGCCAGCAGTTATAGCGGGGGGACCCAAGAGACCCAGTACTTC.

This clone was counted once. The same CDR3 also results from other DNA sequences found in this sample. V gene TRBV6-5 combines with J gene TRBJ1-2, with 7 bases lining up with TRBD1. Germline loops: CDR1 MNHEY, CDR2 SVGAGI. J lost 4 bases, V lost 3 bases, and 5 bases had no gene match. CDR3 size: 14 residues. This chain's CDR3 is CASSYRQGGYGYTF. The CDR3 region has the DNA TGTGCCAGCAGTTATAGACAGGGTGGCTATGGCTACACCTTC.

CDR3: CASSQVIGNTIYF. In DNA, the CDR3 is TGTGCCAGCAGCCAAGTTATTGGAAACACCATATATTTT. This rearrangement joins TRBV14 to TRBJ1-3; D unresolved. The CDR3 has 13 residues. V was shortened by 1 base and J by 3 bases, with 4 bases between the two germline ends. CDR1 is SGHDN and CDR2 is FVKESK in the germline V gene.

The V gene is TRBV4-2, the J gene TRBJ2-3; 10 bases line up with TRBD2. The germline V gene encodes CDR1 LGHNA and CDR2 YNFKEQ. The CDR3 covers 16 residues. V lost 2 bases to trimming and J lost 7 bases; unmatched junction nucleotides: 9. The CDR3 DNA reads TGTGCCAGCAGCCAAAGCGGGGGGGTCGGTACTAATACGCAGTATTTT. Protein product: CASSQSGGVGTNTQYF.

Only one count was recorded for this clone. The chain combines TRBV12-3 or TRBV12-4 with TRBJ1-1; D not certain. The CDR3 runs 13 residues. Trimming pared 5 bases from V and 1 base from J, leaving 8 bases between. Here the CDR3 DNA reads TGTGCCAGCAGTGTGTCCGGGAACACTGAAGCTTTCTTT. It encodes CASSVSGNTEAFF.